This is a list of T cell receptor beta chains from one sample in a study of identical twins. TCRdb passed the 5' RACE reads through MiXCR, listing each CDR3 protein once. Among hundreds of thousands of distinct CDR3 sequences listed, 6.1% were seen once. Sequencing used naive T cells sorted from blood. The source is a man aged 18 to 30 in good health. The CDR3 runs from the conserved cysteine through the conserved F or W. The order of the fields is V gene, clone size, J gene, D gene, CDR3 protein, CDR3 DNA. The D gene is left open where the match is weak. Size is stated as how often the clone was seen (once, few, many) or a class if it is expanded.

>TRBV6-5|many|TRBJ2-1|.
CATGGNNEQFF
TGTGCCACTGGCGGTAACAATGAGCAGTTCTTC
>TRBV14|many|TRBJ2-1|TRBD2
CASSLVSGAGGPRNEQFF
TGTGCCAGCAGCCTTGTTTCGGGCGCGGGAGGGCCTAGGAATGAGCAGTTCTTC
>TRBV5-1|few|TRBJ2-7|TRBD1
CASSTGQGTYEQYF
TGCGCCAGCAGCACGGGACAGGGAACCTACGAGCAGTACTTC
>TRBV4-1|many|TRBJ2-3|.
CASSPSGVSTDTQYF
TGCGCCAGCAGCCCCTCGGGGGTTAGCACAGATACGCAGTATTTT
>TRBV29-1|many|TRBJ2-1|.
CSVVPRAPYNEQFF
TGCAGCGTTGTTCCGCGCGCCCCGTACAATGAGCAGTTCTTC
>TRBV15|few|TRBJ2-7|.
CATSRDLYEQYF
TGTGCCACCAGCAGAGACCTCTACGAGCAGTACTTC
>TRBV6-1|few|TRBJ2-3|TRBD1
CASSEGIPGQLTDTQYF
TGTGCCAGCAGTGAAGGGATCCCGGGACAGCTCACAGATACGCAGTATTTT
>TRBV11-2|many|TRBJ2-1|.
CASSLGLRGEGEQFF
TGTGCCAGCAGCTTAGGTCTCAGGGGGGAAGGTGAGCAGTTCTTC
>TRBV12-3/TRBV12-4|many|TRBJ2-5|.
CASSLGVETQYF
TGTGCCAGCAGTTTAGGGGTAGAGACCCAGTACTTC
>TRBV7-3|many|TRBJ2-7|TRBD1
CASSPGTGGDEQYF
TGTGCCAGCAGCCCAGGGACAGGGGGTGACGAGCAGTACTTC
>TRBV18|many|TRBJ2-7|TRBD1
CASSPRLGTGAYEQYF
TGTGCCAGCTCACCACGTTTAGGGACAGGGGCCTACGAGCAGTACTTC
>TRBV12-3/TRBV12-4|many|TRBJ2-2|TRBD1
CASRKTGGETGELFF
TGTGCCAGCAGAAAAACAGGGGGCGAAACCGGGGAGCTGTTTTTT